This entry describes one TCR beta chain. It lacks a known antigen. Per-nucleotide qualities are absent, and no much larger clonotype sits a single base away. Trimmed from V: 8 bases; trimmed from J: 5 bases; junction bases lacking a gene match: 5. Per the germline V gene (reference sequence), LNHNV is the CDR1 and YYDKDF is the CDR2. The CDR3 numbers 13 residues from cysteine through phenylalanine. Left in the record is the CDR3 DNA by itself, 39 bases read in frame from the first base. Library preparation employed 5' RACE. Sequencing took place on an Illumina HiSeq 2500. A second PCR of 7 to 11 cycles was performed with a sample-barcoded 5' primer and a J-beta primer mix. Each TCR beta cDNA molecule received a unique molecular identifier from a template-switch 5' adaptor carrying 12 random nucleotides. At least 3 million CDR3-containing paired-end reads were obtained from each sample. The Mint cDNA synthesis kit, primed by a TRBC-specific oligonucleotide, was used to synthesize first-strand cDNA from all RNA. Following uracil-DNA glycosylase treatment, all cDNA underwent a first 18-cycle PCR with the universal primers M1SS and BC2_uni_R. The paper's data handling went like this. Normalization of each sample was performed by random selection of 1 million high-quality reads, each carrying a distinct molecular identifier. Instead of being binned into consensus sequences, reads with shared molecular identifiers were discarded. MiTCR, with a Q25 quality threshold and the strictest error-elimination algorithm, was used for CDR3 identification, clonotype clustering and error correction. A nonparametric unseen species model with Euler transformation was used to estimate lower-bound total TCR beta diversity. The raw public data were reprocessed by TCRdb itself: fastp quality trimming at Q25, MiXCR clonotype calling, in-frame beta chains only. For every CDR3 protein sequence, its rows merge into one entry that carries the most common genes and DNA. These V and J calls originate from TCRdb's pipeline instead of the authors' own analysis. This sample has hundreds of thousands of distinct CDR3 sequences in its table, and 45% to 70% of those were observed once. The ten largest clones capture roughly 26% of the sample.

Systemically healthy Caucasian individuals from Russia, about 38 in total and aged roughly 6 to 95 years, were included as donors. About 9.6 milliliters of peripheral blood were collected from each donor into EDTA-treated Vacutainer tubes. Ficoll-Paque density-gradient centrifugation was used to isolate PBMCs, with at least 6.5 million per sample. Trizol reagent was used to extract total RNA from PBMCs, with at least 6 micrograms per sample. Naive CD45RAhigh/CD27high T cell percentages were measured by flow cytometry on a PBMC aliquot from every donor. This record belongs to a study of blood T cells in healthy people across ages (dated by TCRdb to between 2014 and 2016). A note on the overall study: In model experiments, template switching captured roughly one uniquely barcoded TCR beta cDNA molecule for every two T cells. To avoid experimental bias, donors of different ages were randomly spread across the sequencing lanes. Donors were grouped into four age groups: young (average 16 years), middle-aged (about 40), aged (about 60) and long-lived (around 80). Two additional independent replicas of 1 million unique cDNA reads from the same blood draw were analyzed for two donors (one aged 18 to 29 and one aged 80 or older). To track age-related changes in TCR beta repertoire diversity, the study relied on deep sequencing normalized with unique cDNA molecular identifiers.

Study-wide findings and limitations: There was a strong correlation between observed TCR beta diversity and the percentage of naive T cells measured by flow cytometry. Estimates of total diversity based on one million sequenced T cells were regarded as lower bounds and as underestimates. The CMV infection status of donors was not known, potentially confounding age-related changes in expanded clonotypes. Because profiling used bulk unsorted PBMCs, naive and antigen-experienced compartments could not be compared conclusively. Compared with the aged group, the long-lived group had more naive CD4+ T cells, fewer expanded clones and increased TCR diversity, a pattern suggesting age selection. As age increased, observed TCR beta diversity per million T cells dropped in a roughly linear way, and a significant reduction was already evident by age 40.

What was sequenced was blood. The receptor was derived from a man aged 40-49 years in good health. Recombination linked TRBV15 to TRBJ2-3, and 9 junctional nucleotides match TRBD1. The CDR3 region: CATGGTGRDTQYF. Read as DNA, the sequence is TGTGCCACCGGCGGGACAGGGAGAGATACGCAGTATTTT.